A single sample gave rise to the 24 T cell receptor beta chains below, sequenced in a study of regulatory T cells in long-lasting Graves disease. This sample's time point: persistent/refractory GD, antithyroid drugs over 5 years with positive TRAb. PBMC RNA served as the TCR library source. Arm-PCR of CDR3 regions with iRepertoire HTBI primers generated TCR beta libraries. TCRdb reanalysed the multiplex PCR reads using MiXCR and keeps one entry per CDR3 protein. This table holds about 340,000 distinct CDR3 sequences, around 20% found once. Material: peripheral blood mononuclear cells (PBMCs), obtained when the disease was refractory, from a patient treated with antithyroid drugs. Every receptor here comes from a female donor with Graves disease.

The chain links TRBV6-4 to TRBJ2-5, with TRBD1 as a possible D gene (6 bases). V lost 6 bases and J 5 bases, leaving 19 bases between the germline ends. The germline V gene encodes CDR1 MRHNA and CDR2 SNTAGT. The CDR3 runs to 15 residues. Here the CDR3 reads CASSMQGTGRETQYF. The DNA of the CDR3 is TGTGCCAGCAGCATGCAGGGGACCGGTCGGGAGACCCAGTACTTC.

The chain joins TRBV5-6 to TRBJ2-7, with D perhaps TRBD1 or TRBD2 (5 bases each). CDR1 is SGHDT, CDR2 YYEEEE, per germline. The CDR3 has 15 amino acids. V lost 4 bases, J lost 5 bases, and 19 bases lay in between. The CDR3 DNA reads TGTGCCAGCAGCCCCGTTGGGACGTTGATGAACGAGCAGTACTTC. Amino acids: CASSPVGTLMNEQYF.

This clonotype was seen ten or more times. The rearrangement links TRBV27 to TRBJ1-2; D remains ambiguous. CDR1 MNHEY and CDR2 SMNVEV come from the germline V gene (reference sequence). This CDR3 contains 14 residues. The ends were cut back, 5 bases at V and 4 bases at J, with 14 bases in the middle. Here the CDR3 DNA reads TGTGCCAGCAGTCTATACCGGGGTTTCTATGGCTACACCTTC. It is translated as CASSLYRGFYGYTF.

The sample holds a few counts of this clonotype. The chain is built from TRBV13 and TRBJ1-1; 8 bases line up with TRBD1. V shed 6 bases and J 0 bases; nucleotides not matched to a gene: 9. The CDR3 is 16 amino acids. Germline V gives CDR1 PRHDT, CDR2 FYEKMQ (reference sequence). The CDR3 reads CASSSGTGEMNTEAFF. CDR3 DNA sequence: TGTGCCAGCAGTTCCGGGACAGGCGAGATGAACACTGAAGCTTTCTTT.

About this clonotype itself: Given a much more abundant clone one base away, this may be a read error. The rearrangement joins TRBV7-2 to TRBJ2-2; the match to TRBD2 covers 8 bases. Germline V gene lookup returns CDR1 SGHTA and CDR2 FQGNSA. The CDR3 length is 15 residues. The CDR3, as DNA: TGTGTCAGCAGCTTAGTCGGGACTAGCACCGGGGAGCTGTTTTTT. It is translated as CVSSLVGTSTGELFF.

About this clonotype itself: This could be a read error, since a much larger clone is one nucleotide away. V usage is TRBV6-5 and J usage is TRBJ2-7; D is unresolved. The CDR3 totals 14 residues. Looked up from germline, CDR1 is MNHEY and CDR2 is SVGAGI. Here the CDR3 reads CAGSYSGPPYEQYF. The CDR3 nucleotides read TGTGCCGGCAGTTACTCCGGCCCCCCCTACGAGCAGTACTTC.

This clonotype was found many times. This chain connects TRBV4-2 to TRBJ1-2; D ambiguous. V dropped 7 bases and J dropped 0 bases, with 15 bases sitting between them. The CDR3 consists of 15 residues. Germline V gene data show CDR1 as LGHNA and CDR2 as YNFKEQ. The CDR3 sequence: CASTLARTANYGYTF. Written as DNA, the CDR3 is TGTGCCAGCACTTTAGCCCGCACAGCTAACTATGGCTACACCTTC.

This clonotype was observed at least ten times. CDR3 residues: CAWGGLQETQYF. CDR3 coding DNA: TGTGCCTGGGGGGGCCTTCAAGAGACCCAGTACTTC. V gene TRBV30 combines with J gene TRBJ2-5; a weak D match, TRBD1 (6 bases). V shed 5 bases and J shed 2 bases, with 9 bases lying between them. This CDR3 has 12 amino acids. CDR1 is GTSNPN and CDR2 is SVGIG in the germline V gene (reference sequence).

The table lists this clonotype with many counts. The chain joins TRBV19 to TRBJ1-2; D not certain. The CDR3 is made up of 12 amino acids. Germline-derived CDR1 and CDR2 are LNHDA and SQIVND (reference sequence). Trimming took 9 bases from V and 6 from J, leaving 14 bases between them. CDR3 nucleotides: TGTGCCAGCGGGAGAGAGGGAGATGGCTACACCTTC. It specifies CASGREGDGYTF.

This clonotype was counted at least ten times. The rearrangement joins TRBV10-3 to TRBJ1-5; 7 bases line up with TRBD1. This CDR3 has 15 amino acids. The germline gives CDR1 ENHRY, CDR2 SYGVKD. Germline trimming cut 11 bases from V and 0 bases from J; bases unmatched to any gene: 10. The CDR3 coding sequence is TGTGCCTCGCAGGTCACAGGGGATAGCAATCAGCCCCAGCATTTT. This encodes CASQVTGDSNQPQHF.

This clonotype was detected ten times or more. CDR3 nucleotides: TGTGCCAGCAGTTTAGCGGTTACCGGGGAGCTGTTTTTT. This sequence encodes CASSLAVTGELFF. The V call is TRBV12-3 or TRBV12-4, the J call TRBJ2-2, with D unresolved. CDR3 length: 13 amino acids. Trimming removed 0 bases at V and 5 bases at J, with 4 bases between.

The rearrangement uses TRBV6-1 and TRBJ2-7; D remains unclear. Germline assignment: CDR1 MNHNS and CDR2 SASEGT. Deletions cut 4 bases from V and 3 bases from J, with 7 bases between. The CDR3 length is 12 residues. The CDR3 loop is CASSVVGYEQYF. As DNA, the CDR3 is TGTGCCAGCAGTGTGGTAGGCTACGAGCAGTACTTC.

The rearrangement joins TRBV7-9 to TRBJ2-3, with TRBD2 matching 11 bases. In germline, CDR1 is SEHNR, CDR2 FQNEAQ (reference sequence). CDR3 length: 17 amino acids. V shed 2 bases, J shed 2 bases, and the junction held 6 bases outside the gene matches. The CDR3, as DNA: TGTGCCAGCAGCTTACGGCTAGCGGGGGGCACCACAGATACGCAGTATTTT. Protein: CASSLRLAGGTTDTQYF.

The gene calls are TRBV27 and TRBJ1-3; 7 bases are a match to TRBD1. V trimming: 4 bases; J trimming: 2 bases; junction bases outside the gene matches: 8. Germline loops: CDR1 MNHEY, CDR2 SMNVEV (reference sequence). CDR3 length equals 16 residues. DNA of the CDR3: TGTGCCAGCAGTTCCAGCCTGGGGACAGCTGGAAACACCATATATTTT. This sequence encodes CASSSSLGTAGNTIYF.

This clonotype has only a few counts. The chain is built from TRBV7-9 and TRBJ2-7; D might be TRBD2 (7 bases). The V end lost 2 bases, the J end lost 3 bases, and 14 bases lay between the germline ends. This CDR3 region has 15 residues. The germline CDR1 and CDR2 sequences are SEHNR and FQNEAQ (reference sequence). The CDR3 sequence: CASSLLRGAVYEQYF. The CDR3 DNA reads as TGTGCCAGCAGCTTACTCCGGGGGGCGGTCTACGAGCAGTACTTC.

The sample holds a few counts of this clonotype. The rearrangement uses TRBV10-3 and TRBJ1-6, with D hard to call. The CDR3 spans 14 residues. Trimming removed 4 bases from V and 3 bases from J, with 7 bases in between. Germline assignment: CDR1 ENHRY and CDR2 SYGVKD. In nucleotides, the CDR3 is TGTGCCATCAGTGGGCGGGACTATAATTCACCCCTCCACTTT. Protein product: CAISGRDYNSPLHF.

In its sample, this clonotype was seen many times. The rearrangement links TRBV20-1 to TRBJ2-7; possible D gene TRBD2, 5 bases. Trimming took off 5 bases at V and 6 bases at J, with 23 bases between the two ends. The CDR3 has 15 residues. Germline CDR1 is DFQATT and CDR2 is SNEGSKA (reference sequence). The CDR3 loop is CSAGPTRTAIFEQYF. Here the CDR3 DNA reads TGCAGTGCTGGACCTACCCGGACTGCGATCTTCGAGCAGTACTTC.

This clonotype came up a few times. The chain recombines TRBV14 with TRBJ2-5; 11 positions agree with TRBD2. This CDR3 region has 14 residues. The junction had 1 base not matched to a gene; V was cut back by 3 bases and J by 4 bases. CDR1 and CDR2 (germline): SGHDN, FVKESK. This CDR3 is CASSQGLAAETQYF. CDR3 bases: TGTGCCAGCAGCCAGGGACTAGCGGCAGAGACCCAGTACTTC. Combining the CDR3 with reference TRBV14 and TRBJ2-5 gives the whole variable domain EAGVTQFPSHSVIEKGQTVTLRCDPISGHDNLYWYRRVMGKEIKFLLHFVKESKQDESGMPNNRFLAERTGGTYSTLKVQPAELEDSGVYFCASSQGLAAETQYFGPGTRLLVL.

The rearrangement uses TRBV27 and TRBJ2-3, with D tentatively TRBD2 (5 bases). This CDR3 spans 15 amino acids. The V end lost 5 bases, the J end lost 0 bases, and 12 bases lay between the germline ends. The V gene's germline CDR1 is MNHEY and CDR2 SMNVEV (reference sequence). The CDR3 sequence: CASSPGSGSTDTQYF. CDR3 DNA sequence: TGTGCCAGCAGTCCTGGGAGCGGTAGCACAGATACGCAGTATTTT.

This clonotype was counted a few times. The chain links TRBV20-1 to TRBJ2-5, with no clear D. CDR3 length equals 11 residues. Looked up from germline, CDR1 is DFQATT and CDR2 is SNEGSKA (reference sequence). V lost 6 bases, J lost 5 bases, and 10 bases lay in between. CDR3 sequence reads: CSARQEETQYF. As DNA, the CDR3 is TGCAGTGCCAGGCAGGAGGAGACCCAGTACTTC.

This clonotype was counted many times. This chain joins TRBV18 and TRBJ1-1; 9 positions match TRBD1. Germline CDR1 reads KGHSH; CDR2 reads LQKENI. The length of the CDR3 is 14 residues. V lost 4 bases and J lost 3; bases outside the gene matches: 3. The CDR3 sequence is CASSHRDRDTEAFF. CDR3 nucleotides: TGTGCCAGCTCACACCGGGACAGGGACACTGAAGCTTTCTTT.

This clonotype was detected many times. The rearrangement uses TRBV12-3 or TRBV12-4 and TRBJ1-5; D is ambiguous. Between the trimmed V and J ends, which lost 3 bases and 5 bases, there was a span of 17 bases. The CDR3 covers 16 residues. The CDR3: CASSFRGSWRDQPQHF. DNA for the CDR3: TGTGCCAGCAGTTTTCGCGGCAGCTGGCGGGATCAGCCCCAGCATTTT.

V and J are TRBV7-9 and TRBJ2-7; no clear D gene. V was cut by 0 bases and J by 9 bases, with 18 bases left in between. CDR1 is SEHNR, CDR2 FQNEAQ, per germline (reference sequence). The CDR3 spans 15 residues. The CDR3 nucleotides are TGTGCCAGCAGCTTAGCCTGGGCGCAGGCAGCCGGGCAGTACTTC. It encodes CASSLAWAQAAGQYF.

Note on this clonotype: A much larger clone sits a single nucleotide away, making a read error possible. The V and J genes are TRBV6-5 and TRBJ1-4; unclear D gene. Germline lookup yields CDR1 MNHEY and CDR2 SVGAGI. This CDR3 comprises 13 residues. CDR3 bases: TGTGCCAGCAGTTACTCGACTAATGAAAAACGGTTTTTT. Its protein product is CASSYSTNEKRFF.